One and the same sample provided the 26 T cell receptor beta chains below, sequenced in a study of human T cells and chemical hapten exposure. The time point is: patch test 2, 6 weeks after DPC sensitization. The treatment here: therapeutic diphenylcyclopropenone sensitization with weekly scalp DPC. A single record per CDR3 protein comes from TCRdb applying MiXCR to the RACE reads. The table lists about 84,000 distinct CDR3 sequences, around 9.6% of them singletons, with 2.5% in the top ten. Sequencing used whole blood, obtained in connection with sensitization to the hapten diphenylcyclopropenone (DPC). These receptors were collected from a woman in her 30s with alopecia areata. Some clones in this sample may be carry-over from other donors' samples.

This clonotype was seen many times. This chain links TRBV20-1 with TRBJ2-3; D unresolved. The CDR3 runs 13 residues. CDR1 and CDR2 from the germline V gene are DFQATT and SNEGSKA (reference sequence). V lost 1 base and J 4 bases, leaving 9 bases between the germline ends. The CDR3 bases are TGCAGTGCTAGAGTACAGAGACCAGATACGCAGTATTTT. It specifies CSARVQRPDTQYF.

This clonotype has a count of ten or more. V gene TRBV18 combines with J gene TRBJ1-6, with 12 bases aligning to TRBD1. The V segment lost 4 bases and the J segment 8 bases; nucleotides outside the gene matches: 3. This CDR3 is 15 amino acids long. Germline values: CDR1 KGHSH, CDR2 LQKENI. The CDR3, as DNA: TGTGCCAGCTCACTGGGACAGGGGGCAGATTCACCCCTCCACTTT. Translating it yields CASSLGQGADSPLHF.

The table lists this clonotype with a few counts. This chain uses TRBV6-5 with TRBJ2-3, with unresolved D. CDR3 length equals 13 residues. Trimming took off 2 bases at V and 2 bases at J, with 5 bases between the two ends. CDR1 is MNHEY, CDR2 SVGAGI, per germline. CDR3 DNA sequence: TGTGCCAGCAGTTACAGGGCCACAGATACGCAGTATTTT. It encodes CASSYRATDTQYF.

This clonotype has a count of ten or more. The chain couples TRBV20-1 to TRBJ1-2; no clear D. The length of the CDR3 is 12 residues. Germline-derived CDR1 and CDR2 are DFQATT and SNEGSKA (reference sequence). The ends were cut back, 3 bases at V and 8 bases at J, with 13 bases in the middle. The CDR3 region has the DNA TGCAGTGCTAGGGCCACTACTTGGGGCTACACCTTC. Translation gives CSARATTWGYTF.

This clonotype has at least ten counts. The CDR3 DNA reads as TGTGCCATCAGAGGGGCAGATACGCAGTATTTT. Translating it yields CAIRGADTQYF. The chain couples TRBV10-3 to TRBJ2-3, with a possible D match to TRBD1 (5 bases). This CDR3 spans 11 amino acids. CDR1 and CDR2 from the germline V gene are ENHRY and SYGVKD. Between the trimmed V and J ends, which lost 6 bases and 4 bases, there was a span of 5 bases.

This clonotype has just a few counts. Germline is not matched at one junction end, which may reflect a read error. This chain links TRBV9 with TRBJ2-1; TRBD1 agrees at 9 bases. Per germline, CDR1 SGDLS and CDR2 YYNGEE. The CDR3 runs 13 residues. The CDR3 region has the DNA TGTGCCGGCAGCCCGGACAGGGGCGGTGAGCAGTTCTTC. Amino acid sequence: CAGSPDRGGEQFF.

This clonotype was observed at least ten times. This chain uses TRBV20-1 with TRBJ2-1, with D maybe TRBD1 (6 bases). The CDR3 is 14 amino acids. CDR1 is DFQATT and CDR2 is SNEGSKA in the germline V gene (reference sequence). Trimming left V 6 bases short and J 3 bases short, with 15 bases between. The CDR3 DNA follows: TGCAGTGCAAATCCAGGGGCCGGCTACAATGAGCAGTTCTTC. Translation: CSANPGAGYNEQFF.

This clonotype turned up a few times. The V gene is TRBV3-1, the J gene TRBJ2-2, with D maybe TRBD1 (5 bases). V lost 1 base and J lost 9, with 12 bases in between. The CDR3 extends over 14 amino acids. CDR1 LGHDT and CDR2 YNNKEL come from the germline V gene (reference sequence). The CDR3 region has the DNA TGTGCCAGCAGCCAAGGTCTGGGGCGCCGGGAGCTGTTTTTT. Protein: CASSQGLGRRELFF.

This clonotype was observed a few times. The chain employs TRBV5-1 and TRBJ2-1; 10 bases are a match to TRBD2. The CDR3 runs to 16 residues. The germline V gene encodes CDR1 SGHRS and CDR2 YFSETQ. V lost 4 bases, J lost 4 bases, and 8 bases stayed unmatched. The CDR3 loop is CASSQTLAGAYNEQFF. The CDR3, as DNA: TGCGCCAGCAGCCAGACCCTAGCGGGAGCTTACAATGAGCAGTTCTTC.

V gene TRBV20-1 combines with J gene TRBJ2-3; TRBD2 aligns across 8 bases. CDR1 and CDR2 (germline): DFQATT, SNEGSKA (reference sequence). J lost 8 bases, V lost 2 bases, and 12 bases had no gene match. The length of the CDR3 is 15 residues. The CDR3 reads CSARTPGLVALTQYF. The CDR3 DNA reads as TGCAGTGCTAGAACTCCGGGACTAGTGGCCCTTACGCAGTATTTT.

This clonotype has ten or more counts. CDR3 amino acids: CASSYTQQGSSGNTIYF. DNA for the CDR3: TGTGCCAGCAGTTACACGCAGCAGGGTAGCTCTGGAAACACCATATATTTT. The chain joins TRBV6-6 to TRBJ1-3; tentatively, D is TRBD1 (5 bases). The germline V and J ends were trimmed by 2 bases and 0 bases, with 14 bases remaining between them. Looked up from germline, CDR1 is MNHNY and CDR2 is SVGAGI (reference sequence). There are 17 residues in the CDR3.

In this sample, this clonotype turned up a few times. The chain links TRBV6-2 or TRBV6-3 to TRBJ2-5; no clear D gene. In germline, CDR1 is MNHEY, CDR2 SVGEGT. The CDR3 sequence is 11 residues long. Trimming cost V 10 bases and J 5 bases, with 11 bases left between them. The DNA of the CDR3 is TGTGCCATCGGTCTAACTGAGACCCAGTACTTC. Its protein product is CAIGLTETQYF.

There are many counts of this clonotype. V and J are TRBV12-3 or TRBV12-4 and TRBJ1-1, with D unresolved. V was shortened by 3 bases and J by 10 bases, with 9 bases between the two germline ends. This CDR3 is 11 amino acids long. The DNA of the CDR3 is TGTGCCAGCAGTTTGGAGTCCGGAGCTTTCTTT. It encodes CASSLESGAFF.

This clonotype was seen many times. V usage is TRBV6-2 or TRBV6-3 and J usage is TRBJ2-7; D is unresolved. In germline, CDR1 is MNHEY, CDR2 SVGEGT. V shed 5 bases and J shed 0 bases, with 8 bases lying between them. The CDR3 has 13 residues. The CDR3 coding sequence is TGTGCCAGCAGTGATCCCGGCTCCTACGAGCAGTACTTC. Protein: CASSDPGSYEQYF.

This clonotype was seen repeatedly, ten times or more. The chain links TRBV6-1 to TRBJ1-4, with D uncertain. Per germline, CDR1 MNHNS and CDR2 SASEGT. Trimming took 3 bases from V and 0 from J, leaving 5 bases between them. The CDR3 runs to 14 residues. The CDR3, as DNA: TGTGCCAGCAGTGATGGTTCAACTAATGAAAAACTGTTTTTT. Its protein product is CASSDGSTNEKLFF.

This clonotype turned up a few times. V usage is TRBV5-1 and J usage is TRBJ2-7, with 7 bases lining up with TRBD2. Germline V CDR1 and CDR2: SGHRS, YFSETQ. CDR3 length equals 15 residues. With V trimmed by 1 base and J by 1 base, 5 bases remained unmatched. CDR3 DNA sequence: TGCGCCAGCAGCTTGCTGGCAGCGGGGTCCTACGAGCAGTACTTC. As protein: CASSLLAAGSYEQYF.

The V and J genes are TRBV5-6 and TRBJ2-5, with TRBD2 matching over 12 bases. V lost 4 bases, J lost 5 bases, and 9 bases stayed unmatched. This CDR3 comprises 16 residues. Germline V gene sequence: CDR1 SGHDT, CDR2 YYEEEE. The CDR3 sequence is CASSHLAGGLWETQYF. The CDR3 DNA follows: TGTGCCAGCAGCCACCTAGCGGGGGGGCTCTGGGAGACCCAGTACTTC.

The table lists this clonotype with a few counts. This chain connects TRBV12-5 to TRBJ2-2, with TRBD2 as a possible D gene (7 bases). The CDR3 runs 16 residues. CDR1 and CDR2 (germline): LGHNT, FRNRAP. V lost 8 bases to trimming and J lost 7 bases, with 23 bases between them. In nucleotides, the CDR3 is TGTGCTAGTCTCTTTTTTGGCGGGGGCCAGGGCGGGGAGCTGTTTTTT. Encoded protein: CASLFFGGGQGGELFF.

In its sample, this clonotype was seen many times. The chain combines TRBV10-3 with TRBJ2-7; a weak D match, TRBD1 (5 bases). In germline, CDR1 is ENHRY, CDR2 SYGVKD. This CDR3 region has 14 residues. V dropped 7 bases and J dropped 0 bases, with 13 bases sitting between them. In nucleotides, the CDR3 is TGTGCCATCACCCCGACAGTCAGCTCCTACGAGCAGTACTTC. Protein sequence: CAITPTVSSYEQYF.

This clonotype was found many times. The J gene is TRBJ1-1, the V gene TRBV6-6; the match to TRBD1 covers 7 bases. The germline V gene encodes CDR1 MNHNY and CDR2 SVGAGI (reference sequence). The CDR3 contains 14 residues. The V gene end was trimmed by 6 bases and the J gene end by 7 bases; junction bases not matched to a gene: 11. The CDR3 spells CASRTPGGAHEAFF. For the CDR3, the DNA is TGTGCCAGCAGAACACCAGGGGGTGCCCATGAAGCTTTCTTT.

This clonotype was counted many times. The chain uses TRBV7-2 and TRBJ1-2; tentatively, D is TRBD1 (6 bases). CDR3 size: 14 residues. Germline CDR1 is SGHTA and CDR2 is FQGNSA. With 5 bases removed from V and 7 bases from J, the gap between germline ends came to 17 bases. The CDR3 sequence: CASSPRAQGGGYTF. The DNA of the CDR3 is TGTGCCAGCAGCCCCAGGGCACAGGGAGGTGGCTACACCTTC.

J is TRBJ2-2 and V is TRBV3-1; possible D gene TRBD1, 5 bases. The ends were cut back, 2 bases at V and 5 bases at J, with 6 bases in the middle. The CDR3 is 13 residues long. Germline values: CDR1 LGHDT, CDR2 YNNKEL (reference sequence). The CDR3 spells CASSQPGTGELFF. CDR3 coding DNA: TGTGCCAGCAGCCAACCAGGGACCGGGGAGCTGTTTTTT.

The chain links TRBV30 to TRBJ1-4; D gene uncertain. Germline V gene lookup returns CDR1 GTSNPN and CDR2 SVGIG (reference sequence). CDR3 length: 11 amino acids. V was clipped by 6 bases and J by 6 bases, with 8 bases between them. The CDR3 protein is CACAFYEKLFF. The DNA of the CDR3 is TGTGCCTGCGCTTTCTATGAAAAACTGTTTTTT.

This clonotype was recorded many times. The CDR3 reads CATSRDQGARRGEKLFF. The CDR3 DNA is TGTGCCACCAGCAGAGATCAAGGGGCGCGGCGAGGTGAAAAACTGTTTTTT. V and J are TRBV15 and TRBJ1-4, with D possibly TRBD1 on 5 matching bases. There are 17 residues in the CDR3. Trimming took 0 bases from V and 7 from J, leaving 18 bases between them. Germline-derived CDR1 and CDR2 are LNHNV and YYDKDF (reference sequence).

This clonotype was seen repeatedly, ten times or more. J is TRBJ2-1 and V is TRBV2, with D hard to call. Germline V gene sequence: CDR1 SNHLY, CDR2 FYNNEI. The CDR3 loop spans 15 amino acids. Trimming removed 4 bases from V and 3 bases from J, with 13 bases in between. This CDR3 reads CASSVRSPNYNEQFF. The CDR3 nucleotides read TGTGCCAGCAGTGTCAGGAGCCCGAACTACAATGAGCAGTTCTTC.

The gene calls are TRBV28 and TRBJ1-1; TRBD1 aligns across 7 bases. V shed 5 bases, J shed 3 bases, and the junction held 9 bases outside the gene matches. The germline V gene has CDR1 MDHEN and CDR2 SYDVKM. The CDR3 spans 15 residues. CDR3 amino acids: CASSLPTGWDTEAFF. The CDR3, as DNA: TGTGCCAGCAGTCTCCCGACAGGGTGGGACACTGAAGCTTTCTTT.